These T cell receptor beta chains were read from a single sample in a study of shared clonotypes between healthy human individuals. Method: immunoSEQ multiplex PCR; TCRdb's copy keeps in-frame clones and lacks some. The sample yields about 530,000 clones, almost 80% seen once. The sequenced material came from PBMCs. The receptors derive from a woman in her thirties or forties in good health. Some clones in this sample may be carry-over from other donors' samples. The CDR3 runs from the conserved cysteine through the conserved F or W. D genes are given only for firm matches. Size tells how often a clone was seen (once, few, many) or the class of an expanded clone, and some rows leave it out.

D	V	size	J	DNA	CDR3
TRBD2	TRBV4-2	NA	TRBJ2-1	TGTGCCAGCAGCCAAGTGGGTCTAGCGGGAGATAAGGTCAATGAGCAGTTCTTC	CASSQVGLAGDKVNEQFF
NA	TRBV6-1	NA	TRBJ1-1	TGTGCCAGCAGTGAAGCAGTGGGGGGGCGGGACACTGAAGCTTTCTTT	CASSEAVGGRDTEAFF
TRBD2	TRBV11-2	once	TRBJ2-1	TGTGCCAGCAGCCCCCGACTAGCGGGAGTCAATGAGCAGTTCTTC	CASSPRLAGVNEQFF
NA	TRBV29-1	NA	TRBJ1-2	TGCAGCGTTGGGGCAACCCCACTGAATGGCTACACCTTC	CSVGATPLNGYTF
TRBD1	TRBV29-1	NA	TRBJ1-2	TGCAGCGTGGGGGACAGCTCCTATGGCTACACCTTC	CSVGDSSYGYTF
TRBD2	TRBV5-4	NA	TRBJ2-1	TGTGCCAGCAGCCTGCAGACTAGCGGGAACAATGAGCAGTTCTTC	CASSLQTSGNNEQFF
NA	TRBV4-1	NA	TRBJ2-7	TGCGCCAGCAGCCAAGGTTCAATAGCTGTATTCGGGTACGAGCAGTACTTC	CASSQGSIAVFGYEQYF
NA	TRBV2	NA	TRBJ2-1	TGTGCCAGCAGTGGTAGCCGTTGGGAGCAGTTCTTC	CASSGSRWEQFF
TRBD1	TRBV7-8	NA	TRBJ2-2	TGTGCCAGCAGCCTGGACAGGTCGGGCACCGGGGAGCTGTTTTTT	CASSLDRSGTGELFF
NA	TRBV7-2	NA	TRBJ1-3	TGTGCCAGCAGCTTGGCGGGACTCCAAGGAAACACCATATATTTT	CASSLAGLQGNTIYF
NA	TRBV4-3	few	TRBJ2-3	TGCGCCAGCAGTCGTAGGGCGGAAAGCACAGATACGCAGTATTTT	CASSRRAESTDTQYF
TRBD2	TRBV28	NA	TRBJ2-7	TGTGCCAGCAGTTTTCTAGCGGGGACCTACGAGCAGTACTTC	CASSFLAGTYEQYF
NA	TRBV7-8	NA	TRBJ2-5	TGTGCCAGCAGCCCGCGGCCGGTAGCATTTAAGGAGACCCAGTACTTC	CASSPRPVAFKETQYF
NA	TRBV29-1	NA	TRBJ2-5	TGCAGCGTTGTTTGGGATGATGGGGAGACCCAGTACTTC	CSVVWDDGETQYF
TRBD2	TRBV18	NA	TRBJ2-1	TGTGCCAGCTCAACGCTAGCGGGAGGTCACAATGAGCAGTTCTTC	CASSTLAGGHNEQFF
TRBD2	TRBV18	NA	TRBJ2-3	TGTGCCAGCTCACCCCAGGCTAGCGGTACAGATACGCAGTATTTT	CASSPQASGTDTQYF
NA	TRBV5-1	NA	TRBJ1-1	TGCGCCAGCAGCTTCGGGGTTACTAATATGAACACTGAAGCTTTCTTT	CASSFGVTNMNTEAFF
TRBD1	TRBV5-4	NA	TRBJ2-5	TGTGCCAGCAGCAGCACGCCGGGACAGGGGTCCCAAGAGACCCAGTACTTC	CASSSTPGQGSQETQYF
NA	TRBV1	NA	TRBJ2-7	TGCACCAGCCTCTACACGGGACTAGCGGAAGGGGAGCAGTACTTC	CTSLYTGLAEGEQYF
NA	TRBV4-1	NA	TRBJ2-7	TGCGCCAGCAGCCAAGTCGGGAGAGCCTACGAGCAGTACTTC	CASSQVGRAYEQYF
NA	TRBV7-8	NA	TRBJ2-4	TGTGCCAGCAGCTTAGGTCCATGGGGCACCACCAAAAACATTCAGTACTTC	CASSLGPWGTTKNIQYF
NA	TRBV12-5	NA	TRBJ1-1	TGTGCTAGCGAATCGACGGAGAACACTGAAGCTTTCTTT	CASESTENTEAFF
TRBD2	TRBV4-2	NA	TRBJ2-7	TGTGCCAGCAGCCAAGGGGGACTAACCTCCTTCGAGCAGTACTTC	CASSQGGLTSFEQYF
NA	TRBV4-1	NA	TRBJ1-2	TGCGCCAGCAGCCAAACGCCCTACCGAGGGCTTAACTATGGCTACACCTTC	CASSQTPYRGLNYGYTF
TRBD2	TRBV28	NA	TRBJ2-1	TGTGCCAGCAGCCAAATAGCGGGAGTCAATGAGCAGTTCTTC	CASSQIAGVNEQFF
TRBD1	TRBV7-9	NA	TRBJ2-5	TGTGCCAGCAGCTCCGACAGGGGGCGCGTCCCGACCCAGTACTTC	CASSSDRGRVPTQYF
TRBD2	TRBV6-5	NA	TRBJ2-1	TGTGCCAGCAGCCCCTTGGGACTAGCAAACAATGAGCAGTTCTTC	CASSPLGLANNEQFF
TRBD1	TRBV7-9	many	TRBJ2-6	TGTGCCAGCAGCCAAAGGGACAGGGGCGGTAAAGGGGCCAACGTCCTGACTTTC	CASSQRDRGGKGANVLTF
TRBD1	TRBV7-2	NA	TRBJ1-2	TGTGCCAGCAGCTTAGAGGGGGACAGGGCCTATGGCTACACCTTC	CASSLEGDRAYGYTF
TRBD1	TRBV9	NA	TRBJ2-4	TGTGCCAGCAGCGTCGGGACAGGGCTTAAAAACATTCAGTACTTC	CASSVGTGLKNIQYF
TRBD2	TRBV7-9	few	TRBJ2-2	TGTGCCACCCAGCGGGAGTTCACCGGGGAGCTGTTTTTT	CATQREFTGELFF
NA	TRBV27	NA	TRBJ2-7	TGTGCCAGCACCCGGGGAGGCAACTACGAGCAGTACTTC	CASTRGGNYEQYF
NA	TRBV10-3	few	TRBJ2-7	TGTGCCATCAGTGAGTCGCCCGGGACCTCCTACGAGCAGTACTTC	CAISESPGTSYEQYF
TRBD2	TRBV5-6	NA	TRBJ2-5	TGTGCCAGCAGTTCAGCGGTAGCGGGTTCGGAGACCCAGTACTTC	CASSSAVAGSETQYF
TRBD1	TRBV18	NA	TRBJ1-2	TGTGCCAGCTCACCCAGGGGACAGTTCTATGGCTACACCTTC	CASSPRGQFYGYTF
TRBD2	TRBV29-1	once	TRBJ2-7	TGCAGCGGGGGGACTAGCGGGGCCTACGAGCAGTACTTC	CSGGTSGAYEQYF
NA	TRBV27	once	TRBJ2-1	TGTGCCAGCAGCGACCACCGTCGAGGACAGTACAATGAGCAGTTCTTC	CASSDHRRGQYNEQFF
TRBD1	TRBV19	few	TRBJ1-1	TGTGCCAGTAGCGTCAAGCGTGGGACAGGGAGCATCGGGACTGAAGCTTTCTTT	CASSVKRGTGSIGTEAFF
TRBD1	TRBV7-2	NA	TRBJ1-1	TGTGCCAGCAGCTTACGCGGACAGGGAGCTTTCTTT	CASSLRGQGAFF
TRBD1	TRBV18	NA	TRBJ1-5	TGTGCCAGCTCACCATTGGGACAGGGCGATCAGCCCCAGCATTTT	CASSPLGQGDQPQHF
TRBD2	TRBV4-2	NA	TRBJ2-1	TGTGCCAGCAGCCAAGGAGGGGCGGGAGACCCCTACAATGAGCAGTTCTTC	CASSQGGAGDPYNEQFF
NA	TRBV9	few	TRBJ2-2	TGTGCCAGCAGCGCGACTAACACCGGGGAGCTGTTTTTT	CASSATNTGELFF
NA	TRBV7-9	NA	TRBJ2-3	TGTGCCAGCAGGGCCCGTGGGGGGGGCTCGGCAGATACGCAGTATTTT	CASRARGGGSADTQYF
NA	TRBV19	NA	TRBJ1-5	TGTGCCAGTAGTATTTACGAGGGTGTCAATCAGCCCCAGCATTTT	CASSIYEGVNQPQHF
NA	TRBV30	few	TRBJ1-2	TGTGCCTGGAGTGTAGGGAGCGGCTACACCTTC	CAWSVGSGYTF
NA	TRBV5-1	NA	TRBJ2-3	TGCGCCAGCAGCTTTACCCCCTCTACGGATACGCAGTATTTT	CASSFTPSTDTQYF
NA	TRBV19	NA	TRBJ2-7	TGTGCCAGTTCTGGGAGAGCGGATAGCTCCTACGAGCAGTACTTC	CASSGRADSSYEQYF
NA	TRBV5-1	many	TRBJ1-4	TGCGCCAGCAGCAGGGAAGTTGCTGAAAAACTGTTTTTT	CASSREVAEKLFF
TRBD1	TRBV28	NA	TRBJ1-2	TGTGCCAGCAGTTACCGGACAGGGGGCCGCATCGGTGGCTACACCTTC	CASSYRTGGRIGGYTF
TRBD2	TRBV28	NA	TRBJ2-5	TGTGCCAACCGACTAGCGGGAGTAGAGACCCAGTACTTC	CANRLAGVETQYF
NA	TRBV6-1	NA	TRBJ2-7	TGTGCCAGCAGTGGGACAGAAATTGGGGCCTACGAGCAGTACTTC	CASSGTEIGAYEQYF
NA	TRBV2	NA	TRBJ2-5	TGTGCCAGCAGCCTAGAGCTGCGGGAGACCCAGTACTTC	CASSLELRETQYF
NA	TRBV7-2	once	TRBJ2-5	TGTGCCAGCAGCCGGACAGCCTACGAGACCCAGTACTTC	CASSRTAYETQYF
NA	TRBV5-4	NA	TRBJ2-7	TGTGCCAGCAGCTTGTTCTACGAGCAGTACTTC	CASSLFYEQYF